Listed here are 2 T cell receptor beta chains from one sample, sequenced in a study of cytomegalovirus exposure and HLA in healthy donors. The PCR contained 60 Vbeta and 13 Jbeta primers. Clones were read by immunoSEQ multiplex PCR, and TCRdb kept only the in-frame ones, dropping some. The table has about 140,000 clones, 70% to 80% seen once. The sequenced material came from PBMCs. The receptors stem from a man aged 25-45 years in good health and CMV-seronegative.

The V and J genes are TRBV5-1 and TRBJ2-3; D is uncertain. This CDR3 contains 17 residues. Germline V gene lookup returns CDR1 SGHRS and CDR2 YFSETQ. V shed 0 bases and J shed 2 bases, with 16 bases lying between them. The DNA of the CDR3 is TGCGCCAGCAGCTTGGAGGTGGATCCGAGGTACACAGATACGCAGTATTTT. Protein sequence: CASSLEVDPRYTDTQYF.

V gene TRBV28 combines with J gene TRBJ1-1, with TRBD1 as a possible D gene (6 bases). The CDR3 sequence is 17 residues long. The ends were cut back, 4 bases at V and 3 bases at J, with 21 bases in the middle. Germline V CDR1 and CDR2: MDHEN, SYDVKM. CDR3 sequence reads: CASSSLTGTPVDTEAFF. CDR3 coding DNA: TGTGCCAGCAGTTCCCTAACAGGGACCCCGGTGGACACTGAAGCTTTCTTT.